The clone carrying this T cell receptor (beta chain) appeared many times. The antigen is not known. The CDR3 consists of 14 residues. The V and J ends lost 6 bases and 10 bases respectively, with 16 bases between them. Germline V lookup: CDR1 MNHNS, CDR2 SASEGT. This record belongs to a study of T cells in Graves' hyperthyroidism and ophthalmopathy. Patients aged 18 to 65 had newly diagnosed hyperthyroidism of under 2 months' duration. The blood sample was taken at first hyperthyroidism diagnosis, before any ophthalmopathy symptoms. Template material for amplifying TCR beta CDR3 regions consisted of RNA transcripts. Initially, a first-round RT-PCR of the TCR CDR3 employed the HTBI primer set. TCRdb ran MiXCR on the multiplex PCR reads and lists one entry per CDR3 protein. The sample holds fewer than 350,000 distinct CDR3 sequences; less than 15% are singletons and the top ten take 6.5% to 10%. Study outcomes and limitations: Model predictions of ophthalmopathy came a median about 6.3 months before onset. Most thyroid clonotypes with frequency above 0.001 were detected in blood.

This receptor was identified in a woman in her twenties or thirties with Graves' hyperthyroidism that later progressed to Graves' ophthalmopathy. Sequencing was carried out using blood. The chain is built from TRBV6-1 and TRBJ1-6; possible D gene TRBD1, 5 bases. The CDR3 DNA reads TGTGCCAGCAGCTCCGAAAGGGGTTACTCACCCCTCCACTTT. It yields the protein CASSSERGYSPLHF.